The sequence of this T cell receptor beta chain was determined in a study of T cells in women clearing cervical HPV infection. TCRdb's table, derived via immunoSEQ multiplex PCR, lists solely in-frame clones and lacks some. This sample's clone table lists about 22,000 clones. This clone is deemed medium-sized (0.01 to 0.1%) by its frequency. The read is 3 residues too short to cover the CDR3 end, so that end is filled in from the germline J gene. Trimming took off 2 bases at V and 1 base at J, with 15 bases between the two ends. Per the germline V gene, CDR1 is ENHRY and CDR2 is SYGVKD. The CDR3 has 16 amino acids.

Sequenced sample: blood buffy coat. The sequence was collected from a woman between 18 and 70 years old with a cervical HPV16 infection that either progressed to CIN3+ or cleared (not recorded which). The J gene is TRBJ2-7, the V gene TRBV10-3, with D possibly TRBD1 on 6 matching bases. The covered CDR3 bases are TGTGCCATCAGTGAGGGTACAGGGAAAGGGTCCTACGAG. Amino acid sequence: CAISEGTGKGSYE. The entire CDR3 protein is CAISEGTGKGSYEQYF.